The clone carrying this T cell receptor (beta chain) is a singleton in its sample. J gave up 8 bases and V 1 base, and 6 bases lay outside the gene matches. The CDR3 has 14 residues. Germline CDR1 reads SGHNT; CDR2 reads YYREEE (reference sequence). Some clones are missing from TCRdb's copy, which holds only in-frame ones; the method was immunoSEQ multiplex PCR. The profile shows about 480,000 clones, approximately 88% of them singletons. These data are taken from a study of blood T cell repertoires in COVID-19. Study background: Nucleic acid was either cDNA or gDNA, and it came from T cells, B-cell-depleted T cells, or PBMCs.

The sequence was collected from a woman between 40 and 55 years old who had recovered from COVID-19. Sequencing was carried out using PBMCs or T cells enriched from blood (not recorded which). The chain joins TRBV5-4 to TRBJ2-1; 7 bases match TRBD2. In nucleotides, the CDR3 is TGTGCCAGCAGCTTGAAGAGCGGGAACGATGAGCAGTTCTTC. This gives the protein CASSLKSGNDEQFF.